The TCR beta chain described here comes from a study of human T cells and chemical hapten exposure. Overall study context: Small pooled library volume differences mainly caused per-sample TCR yield variation. Study conclusions and caveats: All donors were alopecia patients, so their immunity may differ from that of healthy people.

MiXCR, applied by TCRdb to the RACE reads, yields one record per CDR3 protein. The sample includes more than 35,000 distinct CDR3 sequences, about 12% of them seen just once. The CDR3 has 15 residues. V was pared by 5 bases and J by 4 bases, with 10 bases of the junction left unmatched. CDR1 is MDHEN and CDR2 is SYDVKM in the germline V gene. Time point indicated: patch test 3, about 24 weeks after DPC sensitization. Described treatment: therapeutic diphenylcyclopropenone sensitization with weekly scalp DPC. Unfractionated whole blood served as the source for total RNA extraction. Of note for this clonotype: Its cognate antigen is unknown.

This clonotype was sampled from a woman aged 40 to 55 with alopecia areata. Some clones in this sample may be carry-over from other donors' samples. The sequences come from whole blood, collected in connection with sensitization to the hapten diphenylcyclopropenone (DPC). The chain recombines TRBV28 with TRBJ2-7; 8 bases line up with TRBD1. In DNA, the CDR3 is TGTGCCAGCAGTGCCCAAATCGGGACAGGATACGAGCAGTACTTC. It yields the protein CASSAQIGTGYEQYF.